One and the same sample provided the 10 T cell receptor beta chains below, sequenced in a study of blood T cells in healthy people across ages. A J-beta primer mix and a sample-barcoded 5' primer were used in a second PCR of about 7 to 12 cycles. MiXCR, applied by TCRdb to the 5' RACE reads, yields one record per CDR3 protein. Of 1.5 million to 2 million distinct CDR3 sequences listed, approximately 50% are singletons. Specimen: blood. These receptors were collected from a woman between 35 and 50 years old in good health.

This rearrangement joins TRBV20-1 to TRBJ2-4; TRBD1 agrees at 7 bases. J gave up 10 bases and V 2 bases, and 5 bases lay outside the gene matches. Germline V lookup: CDR1 DFQATT, CDR2 SNEGSKA (reference sequence). The CDR3 totals 12 residues. CDR3 region: CSARKGQDIQYF. The CDR3 DNA reads TGCAGTGCTAGAAAAGGACAGGATATTCAGTACTTC.

The sample holds a few counts of this clonotype. The chain employs TRBV7-2 and TRBJ1-2, with D unresolved. Per germline, CDR1 SGHTA and CDR2 FQGNSA. The V gene lost 5 bases and the J gene lost 0 bases, with 16 bases spanning the gap. The CDR3 runs 16 residues. CDR3 bases: TGTGCCAGCAGCGCGCAGCCCCCAGACCCTAACTATGGCTACACCTTC. This sequence encodes CASSAQPPDPNYGYTF.

The V and J genes are TRBV29-1 and TRBJ2-1, with D maybe TRBD1 (6 bases). V gave up 0 bases and J gave up 8 bases, with 20 bases separating them. CDR1 is SQVTM, CDR2 ANQGSEA, per germline. This CDR3 spans 16 amino acids. CDR3 sequence: CSVEEIGAGEYDEQFF. CDR3 DNA: TGCAGCGTTGAAGAGATTGGGGCAGGGGAATACGATGAGCAGTTCTTC.

This clonotype showed up just a few times. The CDR3, as DNA: TGTGCCACTGGGGCAGGGTCCTACGAGCAGTACTTC. Its translation is CATGAGSYEQYF. This chain connects TRBV12-3 or TRBV12-4 to TRBJ2-7, with D maybe TRBD1 (5 bases). The CDR3 loop spans 12 amino acids. Deletions cut 10 bases from V and 1 base from J, with 11 bases between.

The rearrangement joins TRBV12-3 or TRBV12-4 to TRBJ2-7, with 9 positions matching TRBD1. The CDR3 totals 14 residues. The J segment lost 3 bases and the V segment lost 4 bases, leaving 4 bases of the junction unmatched. Here the CDR3 DNA reads TGTGCCAGCAGTTCTTGGGGACAGGGCTACGAGCAGTACTTC. Translation gives CASSSWGQGYEQYF.

The sample holds a few counts of this clonotype. The CDR3 is CASSSLGGSGNIQYF. In DNA, the CDR3 is TGTGCCAGCAGCTCATTGGGAGGGTCGGGAAACATTCAGTACTTC. The chain joins TRBV7-2 to TRBJ2-4, with TRBD2 identical over 7 bases. The junction had 9 bases not matched to a gene; V was cut back by 4 bases and J by 6 bases. The CDR3 loop spans 15 amino acids. Germline V CDR1 and CDR2: SGHTA, FQGNSA.

Details on this clonotype: One end of the junction is discordant with germline, which a read error may explain. The chain is built from TRBV5-1 and TRBJ2-1, with 9 positions matching TRBD2. This CDR3 contains 17 residues. CDR1 SGHRS and CDR2 YFSETQ come from the germline V gene. In DNA form, the CDR3 reads TGCGCCGGCAGCTTGGTTTCGTTAGCGGGGGCGCGCAATGAGCAGTTCTTC. It translates to CAGSLVSLAGARNEQFF.

The table lists this clonotype with a few counts. V and J are TRBV5-1 and TRBJ2-5, with D possibly TRBD2 on 5 matching bases. The CDR3 spans 12 residues. The germline gives CDR1 SGHRS, CDR2 YFSETQ. V was pared by 6 bases and J by 5 bases, with 11 bases between. As DNA, the CDR3 is TGCGCCAGCACCCGGAGCGGTGAGACCCAGTACTTC. It yields the protein CASTRSGETQYF.

CDR3 coding DNA: TGTGCCAGCAGCGCGCAGGGACAGGCCTACAATGAGCAGTACTTC. This encodes CASSAQGQAYNEQYF. The genes are TRBV7-2 and TRBJ2-7; 8 nucleotides align to TRBD1. This CDR3 is built from 15 residues. CDR1 and CDR2 (germline): SGHTA, FQGNSA. Losses at the gene ends were 5 bases for V and 7 bases for J; bases not matched to a gene: 13.

This chain links TRBV20-1 with TRBJ2-1; D perhaps matches TRBD2 (7 bases). The CDR3 contains 14 residues. Germline assignment: CDR1 DFQATT and CDR2 SNEGSKA (reference sequence). V was trimmed by 5 bases and J by 9 bases, leaving 20 bases between them. This CDR3 is CSARGGGARGEQFF. The CDR3 region has the DNA TGCAGTGCTCGAGGAGGGGGGGCGAGGGGTGAGCAGTTCTTC.